This T cell receptor beta chain was identified during a study of beta chain features in type 1 diabetes. Germline CDR1 and CDR2: MNHNS and SASEGT. V shed 5 bases and J shed 15 bases, with 11 bases lying between them. The CDR3 totals 10 residues. Sorting gave populations that all exceeded 98% purity. The authors reverse transcribed all of the isolated RNA, so sequencing captured expressed TCRB transcripts. Libraries were prepared by immunoSEQ multiplex PCR; TCRdb keeps only in-frame clonotypes and omits some of them. The repertoire includes about 320,000 clones, roughly 15% of them detected once, and 6.7% sits in the top ten.

The genes are TRBV6-1 and TRBJ2-1; D gene ambiguous. The sequenced material came from central memory CD4+ T cells from blood. The sequence was obtained from a man in his thirties or forties in good health. CDR3 protein: CASSRVRSFF. In DNA form, the CDR3 reads TGTGCCAGCAGTCGGGTAAGATCGTTCTTC.